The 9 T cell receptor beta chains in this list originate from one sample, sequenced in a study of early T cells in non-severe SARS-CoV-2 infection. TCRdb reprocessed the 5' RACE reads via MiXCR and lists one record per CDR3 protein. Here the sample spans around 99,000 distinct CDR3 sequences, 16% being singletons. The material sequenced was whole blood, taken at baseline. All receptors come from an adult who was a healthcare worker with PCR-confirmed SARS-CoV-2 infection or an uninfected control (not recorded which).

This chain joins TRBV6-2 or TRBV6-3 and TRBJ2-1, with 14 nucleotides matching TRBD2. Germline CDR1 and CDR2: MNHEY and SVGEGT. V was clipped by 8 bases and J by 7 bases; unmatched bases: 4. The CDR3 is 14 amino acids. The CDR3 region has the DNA TGTGCCAGCGCGACTAGCGGGAGGGCAAATGAGCAGTTCTTC. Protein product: CASATSGRANEQFF.

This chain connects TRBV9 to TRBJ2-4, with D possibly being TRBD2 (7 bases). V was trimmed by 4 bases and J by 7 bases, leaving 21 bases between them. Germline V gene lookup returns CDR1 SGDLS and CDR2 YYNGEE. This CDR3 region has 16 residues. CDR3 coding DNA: TGTGCCAGCAGCCCCCAAGGGGGGGGCAGGCTCAACATTCAGTACTTC. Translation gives CASSPQGGGRLNIQYF.

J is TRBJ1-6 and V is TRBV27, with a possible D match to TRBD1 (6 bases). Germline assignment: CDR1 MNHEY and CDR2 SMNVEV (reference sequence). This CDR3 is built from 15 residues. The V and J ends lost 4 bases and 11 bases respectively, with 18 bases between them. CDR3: CASSSLDRRLPPLHF. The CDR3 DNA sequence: TGTGCCAGCAGTTCCCTCGACAGGCGGTTGCCACCCCTCCACTTT.

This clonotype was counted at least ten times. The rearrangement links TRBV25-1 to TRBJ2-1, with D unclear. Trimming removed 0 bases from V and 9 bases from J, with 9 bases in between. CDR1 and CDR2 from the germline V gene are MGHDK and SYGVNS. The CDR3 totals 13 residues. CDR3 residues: CASSEYPVGEQFF. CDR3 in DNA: TGTGCCAGCAGTGAATACCCGGTAGGTGAGCAGTTCTTC.

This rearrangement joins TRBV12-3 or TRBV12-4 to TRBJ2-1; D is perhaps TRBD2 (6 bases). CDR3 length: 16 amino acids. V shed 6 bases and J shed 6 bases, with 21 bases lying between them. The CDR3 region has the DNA TGTGCCAGCAGCTCCCTTAGGGGAGAGGAGGGCAATGAGCAGTTCTTC. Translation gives CASSSLRGEEGNEQFF.

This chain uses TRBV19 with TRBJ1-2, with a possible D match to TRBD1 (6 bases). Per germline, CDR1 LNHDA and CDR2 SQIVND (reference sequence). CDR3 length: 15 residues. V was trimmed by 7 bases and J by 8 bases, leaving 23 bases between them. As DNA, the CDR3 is TGTGCCAGTACCAGTCCCCCGCCCCGGACAGAAGGCTACACCTTC. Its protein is CASTSPPPRTEGYTF.

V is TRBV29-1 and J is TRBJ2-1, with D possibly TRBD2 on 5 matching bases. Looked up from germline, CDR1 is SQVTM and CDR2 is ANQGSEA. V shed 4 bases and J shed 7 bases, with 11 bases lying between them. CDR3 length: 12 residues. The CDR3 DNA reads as TGCAGCGTTGCACCCCGGGAAAATGAGCAGTTCTTC. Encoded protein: CSVAPRENEQFF.

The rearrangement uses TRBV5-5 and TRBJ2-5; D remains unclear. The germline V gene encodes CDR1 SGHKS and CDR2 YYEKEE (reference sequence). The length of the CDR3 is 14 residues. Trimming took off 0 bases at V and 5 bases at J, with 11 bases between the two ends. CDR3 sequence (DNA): TGTGCCAGCAGCTTGGGCGCCCTGAGTGAGACCCAGTACTTC. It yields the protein CASSLGALSETQYF.

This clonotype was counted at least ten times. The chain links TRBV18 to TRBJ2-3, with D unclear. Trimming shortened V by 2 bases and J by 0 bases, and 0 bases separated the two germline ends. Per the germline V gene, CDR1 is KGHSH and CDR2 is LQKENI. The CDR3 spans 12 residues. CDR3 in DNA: TGTGCCAGCTCACCAAGCACAGATACGCAGTATTTT. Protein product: CASSPSTDTQYF.